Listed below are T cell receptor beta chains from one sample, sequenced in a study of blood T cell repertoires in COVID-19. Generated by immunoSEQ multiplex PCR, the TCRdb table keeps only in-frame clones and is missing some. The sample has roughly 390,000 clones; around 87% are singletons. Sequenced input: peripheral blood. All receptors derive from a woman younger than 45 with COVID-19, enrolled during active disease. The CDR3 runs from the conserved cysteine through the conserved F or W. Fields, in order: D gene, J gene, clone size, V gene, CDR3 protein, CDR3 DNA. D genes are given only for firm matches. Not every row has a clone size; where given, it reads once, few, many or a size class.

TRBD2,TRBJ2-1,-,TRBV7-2,CASSLAGTSGSREQFF,TGTGCCAGCAGCTTAGCGGGCACTAGCGGGAGTCGGGAGCAGTTCTTC
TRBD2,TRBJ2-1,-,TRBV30,CAWSSGVGNNEQFF,TGTGCCTGGAGTAGCGGGGTTGGAAACAATGAGCAGTTCTTC
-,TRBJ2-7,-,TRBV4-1,CASSQEERSSYEQYF,TGCGCCAGCAGCCAAGAGGAGCGATCCTCCTACGAGCAGTACTTC
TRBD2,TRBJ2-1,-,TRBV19,CASSDVAGVSVNEQFF,TGTGCCAGTAGTGATGTAGCGGGAGTGAGTGTCAATGAGCAGTTCTTC
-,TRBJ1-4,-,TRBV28,CASSRPQGQGSEKLFF,TGTGCCAGCAGTCGACCTCAGGGTCAAGGTTCTGAAAAACTGTTTTTT
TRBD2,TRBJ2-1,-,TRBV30,CAWSGGLAGSYNEQFF,TGTGCCTGGAGTGGGGGACTAGCGGGGTCCTACAATGAGCAGTTCTTC
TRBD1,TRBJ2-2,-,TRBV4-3,CASSRGTGQGTGELFF,TGCGCCAGCAGCCGAGGGACAGGCCAAGGGACCGGGGAGCTGTTTTTT
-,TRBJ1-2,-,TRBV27,CASSLAPGLKGYTF,TGTGCCAGCAGTTTAGCCCCAGGGCTGAAAGGCTACACCTTC
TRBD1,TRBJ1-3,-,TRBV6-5,CASSRDRGGNTIYF,TGTGCCAGCAGTCGGGACAGGGGTGGAAACACCATATATTTT
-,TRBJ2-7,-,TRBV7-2,CASSFGGGAYEQYF,TGTGCCAGCAGCTTTGGAGGGGGGGCCTACGAGCAGTACTTC
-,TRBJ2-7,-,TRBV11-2,CASRLGLPTYF,TGTGCCAGCAGACTGGGACTGCCGACGTACTTC
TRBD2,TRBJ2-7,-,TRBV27,CASSRGASGRPYEQYF,TGTGCCAGCAGCCGCGGGGCGAGCGGGAGGCCATACGAGCAGTACTTC
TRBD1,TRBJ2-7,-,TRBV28,CASSFQRTGDEQYF,TGTGCCAGCAGTTTCCAGCGGACAGGGGACGAGCAGTACTTC
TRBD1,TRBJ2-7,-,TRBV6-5,CASSSPGQGSAEQYF,TGTGCCAGCAGTTCCCCGGGACAGGGGAGTGCCGAGCAGTACTTC
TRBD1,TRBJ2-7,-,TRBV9,CASSVASGTGTGEQYF,TGTGCCAGCAGCGTAGCGAGCGGGACAGGGACGGGAGAGCAGTACTTC
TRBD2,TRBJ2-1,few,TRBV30,CAWNFPGLGIHEQFF,TGTGCCTGGAATTTCCCGGGACTAGGGATCCATGAGCAGTTCTTC
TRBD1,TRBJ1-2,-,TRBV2,CASSEFRDRSYGYTF,TGTGCCAGCAGTGAATTTAGGGACAGGTCCTATGGCTACACCTTC
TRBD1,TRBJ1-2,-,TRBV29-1,CSVPARTGGGYTF,TGCAGCGTCCCCGCCCGGACAGGGGGTGGCTACACCTTC
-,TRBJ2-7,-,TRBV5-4,CASSLRDINSYEQYF,TGTGCCAGCAGCCTCCGGGACATTAATTCCTACGAGCAGTACTTC
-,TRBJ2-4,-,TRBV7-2,CASSLGAGPNIQYF,TGTGCCAGCAGCTTAGGGGCAGGGCCAAACATTCAGTACTTC
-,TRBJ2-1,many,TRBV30,CAWADFSSYNEQFF,TGTGCCTGGGCAGACTTCAGCTCCTACAATGAGCAGTTCTTC
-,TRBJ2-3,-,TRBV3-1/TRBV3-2,CASSQETVTDTQYF,TGTGCCAGCAGCCAAGAGACAGTCACAGATACGCAGTATTTT
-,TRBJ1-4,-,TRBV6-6,CASKGSRGPNEKLFF,TGTGCCAGCAAGGGTTCGCGGGGCCCTAATGAAAAACTGTTTTTT
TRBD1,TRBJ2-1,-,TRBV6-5,CASRDRGHEQFF,TGTGCCAGCCGGGACAGGGGGCATGAGCAGTTCTTC
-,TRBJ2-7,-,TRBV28,CASSPPQGIYEQYF,TGTGCCAGCAGTCCTCCCCAGGGTATCTACGAGCAGTACTTC
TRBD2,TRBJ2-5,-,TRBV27,CASSLEGGGTQYF,TGTGCCAGCAGTTTAGAAGGCGGGGGGACCCAGTACTTC
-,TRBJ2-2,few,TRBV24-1,CATSDYDSSNTGELFF,TGTGCCACCAGTGATTACGACAGCTCGAACACCGGGGAGCTGTTTTTT
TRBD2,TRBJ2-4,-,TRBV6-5,CASSRTSPRGNIQYF,TGTGCCAGCAGCCGGACTAGCCCTAGGGGGAACATTCAGTACTTC
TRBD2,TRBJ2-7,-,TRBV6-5,CASSFSGGSTYEQYF,TGTGCCAGCAGTTTTTCAGGCGGGAGTACGTACGAGCAGTACTTC
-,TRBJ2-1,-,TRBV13,CASSLGTGGNEQFF,TGTGCCAGCAGCCTCGGGACTGGGGGTAATGAGCAGTTCTTC
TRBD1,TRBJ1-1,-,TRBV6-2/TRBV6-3,CASSYPRTGISTEAFF,TGTGCCAGCAGTTACCCCAGGACAGGGATCAGCACTGAAGCTTTCTTT
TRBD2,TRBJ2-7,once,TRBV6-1,CASSERESSEQYF,TGTGCCAGCAGTGAGCGGGAGTCAAGCGAGCAGTACTTC
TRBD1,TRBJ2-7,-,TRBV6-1,CASSESDRDSSYEQYF,TGTGCCAGCAGTGAATCCGACCGGGACAGCTCCTACGAGCAGTACTTC
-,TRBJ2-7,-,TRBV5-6,CASSLDSYSYEQYF,TGTGCCAGCAGCTTGGATAGTTACTCCTACGAGCAGTACTTC
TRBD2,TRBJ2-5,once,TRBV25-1,CASSKTSGVQETQYF,TGTGCCAGCAGTAAAACTAGCGGGGTGCAAGAGACCCAGTACTTC
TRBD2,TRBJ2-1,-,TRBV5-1,CASSAGLADYNEQFF,TGCGCCAGCAGCGCGGGACTAGCGGATTACAATGAGCAGTTCTTC
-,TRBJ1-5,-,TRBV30,CAWSGPVKSLGQPQHF,TGTGCCTGGAGTGGCCCAGTTAAGAGCCTAGGTCAGCCCCAGCATTTT
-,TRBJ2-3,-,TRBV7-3,CASSLVRSDTQYF,TGTGCCAGCAGCCTAGTCCGGTCGGATACGCAGTATTTT
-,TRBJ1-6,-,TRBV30,CASKQGVNSPLHF,TGTGCCTCTAAACAGGGAGTCAATTCACCCCTCCACTTT
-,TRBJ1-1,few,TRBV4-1,CASSQAVVWTEAFF,TGCGCCAGCAGCCAAGCGGTGGTTTGGACTGAAGCTTTCTTT
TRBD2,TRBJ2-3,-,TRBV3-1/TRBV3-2,CASSQRGADTQYF,TGTGCCAGCAGCCAACGGGGGGCAGATACGCAGTATTTT
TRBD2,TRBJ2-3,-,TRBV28,CASSLPLAGSTDTQYF,TGTGCCAGCAGTTTACCCCTAGCGGGAAGCACAGATACGCAGTATTTT
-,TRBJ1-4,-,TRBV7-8,CASSLGAGLGEKLFF,TGTGCCAGCAGCTTAGGTGCAGGGTTAGGTGAAAAACTGTTTTTT
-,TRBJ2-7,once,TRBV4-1,CASSQREEQYF,TGCGCCAGCAGCCAGAGGGAAGAGCAGTACTTC
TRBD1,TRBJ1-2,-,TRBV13,CASSPAGQFFWGYTF,TGTGCCAGCAGCCCCGCGGGACAGTTCTTCTGGGGCTACACCTTC
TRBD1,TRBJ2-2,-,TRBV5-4,CASSSDRVGTGELFF,TGTGCCAGCAGCTCCGACAGGGTAGGGACCGGGGAGCTGTTTTTT
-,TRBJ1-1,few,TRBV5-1,CASSEGVNTEAFF,TGCGCCAGCAGCGAGGGTGTGAACACTGAAGCTTTCTTT
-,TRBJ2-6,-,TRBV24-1,CATSGPGADSGANVLTF,TGTGCCACCAGTGGCCCAGGGGCCGACTCTGGGGCCAACGTCCTGACTTTC
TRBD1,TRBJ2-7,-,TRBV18,CASSSGQGVEQYF,TGTGCCAGCTCCTCAGGACAGGGCGTCGAGCAGTACTTC
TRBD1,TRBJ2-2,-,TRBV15,CATSRDHRGLVGELFF,TGTGCCACCAGCAGGGATCACAGGGGGCTGGTCGGGGAGCTGTTTTTT
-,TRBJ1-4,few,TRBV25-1,CASSEGRGGEKLFF,TGTGCCAGCAGTGAAGGCAGGGGTGGTGAAAAACTGTTTTTT
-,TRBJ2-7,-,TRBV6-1,CASSEAGDYEQYF,TGTGCCAGCAGTGAAGCGGGCGACTACGAGCAGTACTTC
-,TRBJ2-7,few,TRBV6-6,CASNNQGGNYEQYF,TGTGCCAGCAATAATCAGGGGGGAAATTACGAGCAGTACTTC